The 27 T cell receptor beta chains in this list originate from one sample, sequenced in a study of cytomegalovirus exposure and HLA in healthy donors. The PCR ran on 60 Vbeta and 13 Jbeta primers. Profiling relied on immunoSEQ multiplex PCR, and the TCRdb table lists in-frame clones only, not all of them. The data contain over 200,000 clones, about 89% of them singletons. The sequencing sample was made of PBMCs. These receptors all stem from a woman under 30 in good health and CMV-seronegative.

The V and J genes are TRBV18 and TRBJ2-7; a possible D gene is TRBD1 (5 bases). Germline V gene sequence: CDR1 KGHSH, CDR2 LQKENI. CDR3 size: 16 residues. The V gene lost 3 bases and the J gene lost 3 bases, with 18 bases spanning the gap. The CDR3 DNA is TGTGCCAGCTCACCTAGGCAGGGCCCGCGGAGCTACGAGCAGTACTTC. Encoded protein: CASSPRQGPRSYEQYF.

About this clone: Compared with germline, one end of the junction differs, possibly owing to a read error. This sequence joins TRBV4-2 and TRBJ1-2; 9 bases line up with TRBD1. Germline V gives CDR1 LGHNA, CDR2 YNFKEQ. This CDR3 region has 15 residues. CDR3 nucleotide sequence: TGTGCCAGCAGCCAAGATCTGACAGGGGGATATGTCTACACCTTC. This encodes CASSQDLTGGYVYTF.

The gene calls are TRBV4-3 and TRBJ2-1; D possibly corresponds to TRBD1 (6 bases). The germline V gene encodes CDR1 LGHNA and CDR2 YSLEER. Trimming stripped 4 bases from V and 9 bases from J, with 28 bases between. There are 18 residues in the CDR3. In nucleotides, the CDR3 is TGCGCCAGCAGCCTCACGCCCGTGGGGCAGGGGTTTTTCGGTGAGCAGTTCTTC. This sequence encodes CASSLTPVGQGFFGEQFF.

J is TRBJ2-3 and V is TRBV5-1; D remains unclear. The germline gives CDR1 SGHRS, CDR2 YFSETQ. There are 15 residues in the CDR3. V was shortened by 0 bases and J by 2 bases, with 10 bases between the two germline ends. The DNA for the CDR3 is TGCGCCAGCAGCTTGGGACATTCCACCACAGATACGCAGTATTTT. Residues: CASSLGHSTTDTQYF.

The chain employs TRBV19 and TRBJ1-2, with D maybe TRBD1 (5 bases). Germline CDR1 LNHDA, CDR2 SQIVND (reference sequence). Deletions cut 5 bases from V and 2 bases from J, with 12 bases between. The CDR3 length is 14 residues. CDR3 DNA: TGTGCCAGTAGTTCCCGACAGACCAACTATGGCTACACCTTC. Protein: CASSSRQTNYGYTF. Full variable domain (outside the CDR3, taken from reference TRBV19 and TRBJ1-2): DGGITQSPKYLFRKEGQNVTLSCEQNLNHDAMYWYRQDPGQGLRLIYYSQIVNDFQKGDIAEGYSVSREKKESFPLTVTSAQKNPTAFYLCASSSRQTNYGYTFGSGTRLTVV.

The chain uses TRBV27 and TRBJ2-3, with 11 positions matching TRBD1. The germline V gene has CDR1 MNHEY and CDR2 SMNVEV (reference sequence). The CDR3 has 14 amino acids. Germline trimming cut 5 bases from V and 5 bases from J; bases unmatched to any gene: 3. The CDR3 loop reads CASSEDRGQDTQYF. DNA of the CDR3: TGTGCCAGCAGTGAGGACAGGGGGCAAGATACGCAGTATTTT.

V and J are TRBV7-8 and TRBJ2-5, with D unclear. V dropped 3 bases and J dropped 4 bases, with 3 bases sitting between them. CDR3 length: 11 residues. Looked up from germline, CDR1 is SGHVS and CDR2 is FQNEAQ. This CDR3 reads CASSFRETQYF. The CDR3 bases are TGTGCCAGCAGCTTCAGAGAGACCCAGTACTTC.

The chain is built from TRBV7-9 and TRBJ2-5; 7 bases fit TRBD2. The CDR3 has 16 residues. Trimming removed 4 bases from V and 4 bases from J; junction bases left unmatched: 12. The germline CDR1 and CDR2 sequences are SEHNR and FQNEAQ (reference sequence). For the CDR3, the DNA is TGTGCCAGCAGCTGGGGTGGGCTAGCGGTGGGAGAGACCCAGTACTTC. It is translated as CASSWGGLAVGETQYF.

The rearrangement uses TRBV4-1 and TRBJ2-1; TRBD2 matches 14 bases. The CDR3 extends over 21 amino acids. V shed 4 bases, J shed 8 bases, and the junction held 22 bases outside the gene matches. Germline V gives CDR1 MGHRA, CDR2 YSYEKL. CDR3 sequence (DNA): TGCGCCAGCAGCCCCCTCATAGCGACTAGCGGGAGGGGCGCGGGGGGGGATGAGCAGTTCTTC. Protein sequence: CASSPLIATSGRGAGGDEQFF.

DNA of the CDR3: TGTGCCAGCAGTTACGAGGGGGCCAACGTCCTGACTTTC. It yields the protein CASSYEGANVLTF. The rearrangement links TRBV6-5 to TRBJ2-6; D gene uncertain. The V end lost 2 bases, the J end lost 4 bases, and 3 bases lay between the germline ends. This CDR3 has 13 amino acids. Germline values: CDR1 MNHEY, CDR2 SVGAGI.

In the case of this clone: The germline gene is not matched at one end of the junction; a read error may be the cause. V is TRBV5-1 and J is TRBJ2-5, with D unresolved. In germline, CDR1 is SGHRS, CDR2 YFSETQ. CDR3 length equals 16 residues. CDR3 sequence (DNA): TGCGCCAGCAGCTTGGCCACTTCGACAATCCAAAAGACCCAGTACTTC. It codes for CASSLATSTIQKTQYF.

The V call is TRBV6-5, the J call TRBJ2-7; 10 bases fit TRBD2. Trimming cost V 5 bases and J 6 bases; bases outside gene matches: 4. The germline V gene has CDR1 MNHEY and CDR2 SVGAGI. This CDR3 has 13 residues. CDR3 in amino acids: CASSLAGVSEQYF. The DNA for the CDR3 is TGTGCCAGCAGTCTAGCGGGAGTAAGCGAGCAGTACTTC.

V gene TRBV4-1 combines with J gene TRBJ1-2; 8 bases are shared with TRBD1. Trimming at V came to 4 bases and at J to 5 bases, leaving 3 bases not matched to a gene. CDR1 MGHRA and CDR2 YSYEKL come from the germline V gene. There are 13 residues in the CDR3. The DNA of the CDR3 is TGCGCCAGCAGCCCTCGGACAGGGTATGGCTACACCTTC. This encodes CASSPRTGYGYTF.

This chain uses TRBV6-6 with TRBJ1-1; possible D gene TRBD1, 5 bases. Trimming took off 6 bases at V and 1 base at J, with 12 bases between the two ends. CDR3 length: 14 residues. Per germline, CDR1 MNHNY and CDR2 SVGAGI (reference sequence). This CDR3 reads CASSKHTGNTEAFF. Here the CDR3 DNA reads TGTGCCAGCAGCAAACACACAGGGAACACTGAAGCTTTCTTT.

V gene TRBV7-2 combines with J gene TRBJ2-1; tentative D call: TRBD1 (6 bases). Germline V gives CDR1 SGHTA, CDR2 FQGNSA. The CDR3 has 17 residues. Trimming left V 5 bases short and J 0 bases short, with 17 bases between. The CDR3 nucleotides read TGTGCCAGCAGCCTCCGGACAGTAAGACTCTCCTACAATGAGCAGTTCTTC. Amino acid sequence: CASSLRTVRLSYNEQFF.

Points on this clone: One end of the junction varies from germline; a read error may be responsible. This rearrangement joins TRBV29-1 to TRBJ1-2, with no clear D. From germline, CDR1 is SQVTM and CDR2 ANQGSEA. The CDR3 length is 13 residues. The CDR3 spells CGVDKEPNYGYTF. For the CDR3, the DNA is TGCGGCGTTGATAAGGAGCCTAACTATGGCTACACCTTC.

The genes are TRBV5-1 and TRBJ2-3; the D gene is possibly TRBD1 (7 bases). This CDR3 spans 17 amino acids. V was cut by 2 bases and J by 3 bases, with 19 bases left in between. Germline V gene data show CDR1 as SGHRS and CDR2 as YFSETQ. The CDR3 bases are TGCGCCAGCAGCTTCAGGCGGGACAGTGAGGGTACAGATACGCAGTATTTT. Its protein product is CASSFRRDSEGTDTQYF.

This clone was detected only a few times. The V call is TRBV5-1, the J call TRBJ1-1, with 7 bases matching TRBD1. Germline V lookup: CDR1 SGHRS, CDR2 YFSETQ. This CDR3 region has 12 residues. Losses at the gene ends were 4 bases for V and 3 bases for J; bases not matched to a gene: 0. The CDR3 protein is CASSGTDTEAFF. CDR3 DNA sequence: TGCGCCAGCAGCGGGACAGACACTGAAGCTTTCTTT.

The chain has TRBV7-2 and TRBJ2-3, with no clear D. The germline CDR1 and CDR2 sequences are SGHTA and FQGNSA. This CDR3 has 15 residues. With 5 bases removed from V and 4 bases from J, the gap between germline ends came to 16 bases. The CDR3 reads CASSRSRSIADTQYF. The CDR3 coding sequence is TGTGCCAGCAGCCGGTCACGGTCCATTGCAGATACGCAGTATTTT.

This chain links TRBV4-3 with TRBJ2-7; 8 bases agree with TRBD2. The V and J ends lost 1 base and 0 bases, in that order; junction bases with no gene match: 2. Germline-derived CDR1 and CDR2 are LGHNA and YSLEER. The CDR3 has 15 amino acids. The CDR3 is CASSQVLAVSYEQYF. The CDR3 nucleotides are TGCGCCAGCAGCCAAGTACTAGCGGTCTCCTACGAGCAGTACTTC.

This clone appeared once. This chain joins TRBV7-8 and TRBJ1-2; D unresolved. This CDR3 has 12 amino acids. CDR1 and CDR2 from the germline V gene are SGHVS and FQNEAQ. The V end was cut by 3 bases, the J end by 7 bases, with 9 bases between. The CDR3, as DNA: TGTGCCAGCAGCTTCCTTGGCACTGGCTACACCTTC. Residues: CASSFLGTGYTF.

The rearrangement links TRBV6-4 to TRBJ2-3; D is possibly TRBD2 (5 bases). The germline gives CDR1 MRHNA, CDR2 SNTAGT. The CDR3 extends over 15 amino acids. V was cut by 6 bases and J by 1 base, with 14 bases left in between. CDR3 protein: CASRISPGGTDTQYF. CDR3 DNA sequence: TGTGCCAGCAGAATTTCACCCGGGGGCACAGATACGCAGTATTTT.

The chain joins TRBV6-4 to TRBJ1-6, with D perhaps matching TRBD1 (5 bases). V gave up 10 bases and J gave up 7 bases, with 14 bases separating them. CDR1 MRHNA and CDR2 SNTAGT come from the germline V gene. The CDR3 contains 13 residues. The CDR3 reads CATAREANSPLHF. The CDR3 DNA follows: TGTGCCACAGCCAGGGAGGCAAATTCACCCCTCCACTTT.

The rearrangement joins TRBV18 to TRBJ1-1, with 8 bases that match TRBD1. The CDR3 has 16 amino acids. Germline CDR1 KGHSH, CDR2 LQKENI. V trimming: 6 bases; J trimming: 4 bases; junction bases outside the gene matches: 13. The CDR3 region is CASSLDRGLGFTEAFF. The CDR3 coding sequence is TGTGCCAGCTCTCTTGACAGGGGCTTAGGTTTCACTGAAGCTTTCTTT.

The chain carries TRBV5-8 and TRBJ2-7, with D perhaps TRBD1 (6 bases). The CDR3 is 13 amino acids. Trimming cost V 0 bases and J 4 bases, with 8 bases left between them. CDR1 is SGHTS, CDR2 YDEGEE, per germline. The CDR3 DNA is TGTGCCAGCAGCTTGGGGGGGCCGTACGAGCAGTACTTC. This gives the protein CASSLGGPYEQYF.

The chain employs TRBV19 and TRBJ1-2; 11 bases are a match to TRBD1. Germline lookup yields CDR1 LNHDA and CDR2 SQIVND (reference sequence). Trimming took 3 bases from V and 7 from J; bases not matched to a gene: 4. This CDR3 has 14 residues. CDR3 protein: CASSIWTGGSGYTF. Written as DNA, the CDR3 is TGTGCCAGTAGTATCTGGACAGGGGGCAGTGGCTACACCTTC.

This chain links TRBV2 with TRBJ2-5; perhaps TRBD1 as D (5 bases). Germline CDR1 and CDR2: SNHLY and FYNNEI. V dropped 6 bases and J dropped 2 bases, with 10 bases sitting between them. CDR3 length: 13 residues. The CDR3 coding sequence is TGTGCCAGCAGCGTTGACAGACAAGAGACCCAGTACTTC. It codes for CASSVDRQETQYF.